The following is a T cell receptor (beta chain) sequence with its context. Antigen unknown. This entry belongs to a study of OX40 agonist ivuxolimab in advanced cancers. Whole-study context: Of the patients, three showed partial responses, one with hepatocellular carcinoma and two with cutaneous melanoma.

Study observations and caveats: More expanded clones were found, on average, in CD8+ than in CD4+ T cells. No antigen was identified for the clonally expanded peripheral T cells.

Assay: immunoSEQ multiplex PCR; the TCRdb copy retains only in-frame clones and omits some. The sample contains about 79,000 clones, about nine tenths of which appear only once. The germline V gene has CDR1 SEHNR and CDR2 FQNEAQ (reference sequence). With 4 bases removed from V and 5 bases from J, the gap between germline ends came to 14 bases. The CDR3 is made up of 14 amino acids. The gene calls are TRBV7-9 and TRBJ2-5, with D maybe TRBD2 (5 bases). Sequenced here: CD4+ or CD8+ T cells sorted from blood, sampled in a trial of the OX40 agonist ivuxolimab. The receptor was derived from an adult with an advanced solid tumor such as melanoma, head and neck, liver or kidney cancer. CDR3 region: CASSSRTGRETQYF. The CDR3 DNA sequence: TGTGCCAGCAGCTCTCGGACTGGGCGGGAGACCCAGTACTTC.